The present T cell receptor (beta chain) was sequenced within a study of T cell responses to AZD1222 COVID-19 vaccine. Background on the study: Both about-4-week and about-12-week second-dose recipients were combined.

On this clone itself: Its cognate antigen is unknown.

Assay used: immunoSEQ multiplex PCR; TCRdb lists only in-frame clones, some missing. The sample lists approximately 150,000 clones; about 92% were seen once. Whole-study findings and limits: Epitopes outside B.1.351 and B.1.1.7 mutated regions reportedly drew nearly half of spike TCRs. Rises in breadth and depth of Spike-specific TCRs came after two AZD1222 doses.

This CDR3 region has 16 residues. J lost 2 bases, V lost 5 bases, and 8 bases had no gene match. Germline-derived CDR1 and CDR2 are SGHAT and FQNNGV. The sequence derives from an adult in good health. The source was peripheral blood, collected on day 0 of AZD1222 vaccination. This chain joins TRBV11-2 and TRBJ2-3; 9 positions match TRBD2. CDR3 DNA sequence: TGTGCCAGCAGCCCACTGGTAGCGGGGGACACAGATACGCAGTATTTT. Translated: CASSPLVAGDTDTQYF. Using reference TRBV11-2 and TRBJ2-3 for the parts outside the CDR3, the full variable domain is EAGVAQSPRYKIIEKRQSVAFWCNPISGHATLYWYQQILGQGPKLLIQFQNNGVVDDSQLPKDRFSAERLKGVDSTLKIQPAKLEDSAVYLCASSPLVAGDTDTQYFGPGTRLTVL.